The 21 T cell receptor beta chains reported below all come from one sample, sequenced in a study of shared clonotypes between healthy human individuals. Measured with immunoSEQ multiplex PCR; TCRdb has only the in-frame clones, and not every one. The sample includes over 1.4 million clones, 96% of them seen just once. Sequencing was done on a sample of naive CD4+ T cells sorted from blood. The subset: CD45RA+ positively selected. These receptors originate from a man aged 30 to 39 in good health.

V is TRBV5-1 and J is TRBJ2-1, with D unresolved. The CDR3 spans 15 residues. CDR1 is SGHRS and CDR2 is YFSETQ in the germline V gene. Deletions cut 4 bases from V and 5 bases from J, with 16 bases between. The CDR3 sequence is CASSLTWRNDNEQFF. The CDR3 bases are TGCGCCAGCAGCCTTACCTGGAGAAACGACAATGAGCAGTTCTTC.

The chain has TRBV18 and TRBJ2-7; D not resolved. The CDR3 length is 14 residues. The germline CDR1 and CDR2 sequences are KGHSH and LQKENI. V was trimmed by 2 bases and J by 6 bases, leaving 14 bases between them. CDR3 sequence reads: CASSPLDPPIEQYF. The DNA for the CDR3 is TGTGCCAGCTCACCATTGGACCCTCCCATCGAGCAGTACTTC. Drawing the rest from reference TRBV18 and TRBJ2-7, the complete variable domain is NAGVMQNPRHLVRRRGQEARLRCSPMKGHSHVYWYRQLPEEGLKFMVYLQKENIIDESGMPKERFSAEFPKEGPSILRIQQVVRGDSAAYFCASSPLDPPIEQYFGPGTRLTVT.

The chain links TRBV7-2 to TRBJ2-7; 7 bases map to TRBD2. Germline values: CDR1 SGHTA, CDR2 FQGNSA. CDR3 length: 16 residues. The V segment lost 2 bases and the J segment 3 bases; nucleotides outside the gene matches: 10. This chain's CDR3 is CASSLPHGGFDYEQYF. In nucleotides, the CDR3 is TGTGCCAGCAGCTTACCCCACGGGGGGTTCGACTACGAGCAGTACTTC.

The V call is TRBV11-2, the J call TRBJ2-3; D perhaps matches TRBD2 (6 bases). CDR3 size: 11 residues. Germline loops: CDR1 SGHAT, CDR2 FQNNGV. V lost 6 bases to trimming and J lost 5 bases, with 6 bases between them. In DNA, the CDR3 is TGTGCCAGCAGGCGGGGAGATACGCAGTATTTT. It specifies CASRRGDTQYF. Using reference TRBV11-2 and TRBJ2-3 for the parts outside the CDR3, the full variable domain is EAGVAQSPRYKIIEKRQSVAFWCNPISGHATLYWYQQILGQGPKLLIQFQNNGVVDDSQLPKDRFSAERLKGVDSTLKIQPAKLEDSAVYLCASRRGDTQYFGPGTRLTVL.

This chain connects TRBV15 to TRBJ2-1, with 7 bases identical to TRBD2. The CDR3 loop spans 14 amino acids. The J segment lost 8 bases and the V segment lost 3 bases, leaving 7 bases of the junction unmatched. CDR1 and CDR2 (germline): LNHNV, YYDKDF (reference sequence). DNA for the CDR3: TGTGCCACCAGCAGGGCGACTAGCTGGTATGAGCAGTTCTTC. This translates into CATSRATSWYEQFF.

This chain connects TRBV29-1 to TRBJ2-4; 7 bases match TRBD1. J lost 7 bases, V lost 7 bases, and 4 bases had no gene match. Per the germline V gene, CDR1 is SQVTM and CDR2 is ANQGSEA. The CDR3 length is 11 residues. Written as DNA, the CDR3 is TGCAGCGGACAGGGTTTGAACATTCAGTACTTC. Encoded protein: CSGQGLNIQYF. Based on the CDR3 plus reference TRBV29-1 and TRBJ2-4, the full variable domain is SAVISQKPSRDICQRGTSLTIQCQVDSQVTMMFWYRQQPGQSLTLIATANQGSEATYESGFVIDKFPISRPNLTFSTLTVSNMSPEDSSIYLCSGQGLNIQYFGAGTRLSVL.

The chain employs TRBV18 and TRBJ2-7, with D perhaps TRBD1 or TRBD2 (5 bases each). This CDR3 has 15 amino acids. V gave up 6 bases and J gave up 0 bases, with 15 bases separating them. The germline V gene has CDR1 KGHSH and CDR2 LQKENI. This CDR3 is CASSPPGPGSYEQYF. The CDR3 DNA follows: TGTGCCAGCTCTCCCCCGGGACCAGGCTCCTACGAGCAGTACTTC.

The chain joins TRBV29-1 to TRBJ1-1; D not resolved. The V gene lost 2 bases and the J gene lost 0 bases, with 13 bases spanning the gap. Germline values: CDR1 SQVTM, CDR2 ANQGSEA. CDR3 length: 15 residues. In nucleotides, the CDR3 is TGCAGCGTTGAATTGGCAGCTCGGATGAACACTGAAGCTTTCTTT. As protein: CSVELAARMNTEAFF.

Concerning this clone itself: Other DNA sequences in this specimen translate into the identical CDR3. The chain has TRBV9 and TRBJ2-1; TRBD2 matches 8 bases. CDR1 and CDR2 from the germline V gene are SGDLS and YYNGEE. CDR3 size: 15 residues. The ends lost 0 bases at V and 2 bases at J; junction bases unmatched: 1. The CDR3 here is CASSVVAGPYNEQFF. CDR3 DNA sequence: TGTGCCAGCAGCGTAGTAGCGGGGCCCTACAATGAGCAGTTCTTC. Together with reference TRBV9 and TRBJ2-1, the CDR3 gives the full variable domain: DSGVTQTPKHLITATGQRVTLRCSPRSGDLSVYWYQQSLDQGLQFLIQYYNGEERAKGNILERFSAQQFPDLHSELNLSSLELGDSALYFCASSVVAGPYNEQFFGPGTRLTVL.

J is TRBJ1-5 and V is TRBV6-1; tentative D call: TRBD1 (6 bases). CDR3 length: 15 amino acids. Per the germline V gene, CDR1 is MNHNS and CDR2 is SASEGT. V lost 3 bases, J lost 4 bases, and 13 bases lay in between. CDR3 region: CASSDFGQQNQPQHF. The CDR3 DNA is TGTGCCAGCAGTGACTTCGGACAGCAGAATCAGCCCCAGCATTTT.

The rearrangement uses TRBV5-1 and TRBJ2-3, with D unresolved. The CDR3 has 15 residues. The V and J ends lost 0 bases and 3 bases respectively, with 11 bases between them. Germline CDR1 SGHRS, CDR2 YFSETQ. In DNA form, the CDR3 reads TGCGCCAGCAGCTTGGACGCGGTGAAAACAGATACGCAGTATTTT. The encoded protein is CASSLDAVKTDTQYF.

This clone appeared many times. The rearrangement joins TRBV5-1 to TRBJ2-1, with no clear D. The germline V and J ends were trimmed by 8 bases and 2 bases, with 14 bases remaining between them. The CDR3 length is 14 residues. Germline values: CDR1 SGHRS, CDR2 YFSETQ. The CDR3 loop is CASNSRGTYNEQFF. The CDR3 nucleotides are TGCGCCAGTAATTCGCGAGGCACCTACAATGAGCAGTTCTTC.

This chain connects TRBV28 to TRBJ2-7, with D unclear. The CDR3 is made up of 13 amino acids. V shed 2 bases and J shed 3 bases, with 8 bases lying between them. Germline V gives CDR1 MDHEN, CDR2 SYDVKM. The CDR3 nucleotides are TGTGCCAGCAGTTTACCGAGGTACTACGAGCAGTACTTC. This codes for CASSLPRYYEQYF.

V usage is TRBV4-3 and J usage is TRBJ2-7; D might be TRBD2 (5 bases). This CDR3 is built from 15 residues. Trimming took 5 bases from V and 2 from J, leaving 16 bases between them. Germline CDR1 is LGHNA and CDR2 is YSLEER. CDR3 coding DNA: TGCGCCAGCAGCTCCGACTACCATCGGCCCTACGAGCAGTACTTC. Residues: CASSSDYHRPYEQYF.

This rearrangement joins TRBV27 to TRBJ2-5; no firm D call. Trimming removed 2 bases from V and 5 bases from J, with 9 bases in between. Germline V gene sequence: CDR1 MNHEY, CDR2 SMNVEV (reference sequence). The CDR3 has 13 amino acids. For the CDR3, the DNA is TGTGCCAGCAGTTTAAGAAGTGGCGAGACCCAGTACTTC. As protein: CASSLRSGETQYF.

The chain recombines TRBV5-1 with TRBJ2-3; 8 bases map to TRBD1. The CDR3 totals 14 residues. From germline, CDR1 is SGHRS and CDR2 YFSETQ. V dropped 7 bases and J dropped 1; count of bases not matched to a gene: 5. The CDR3 bases are TGCGCCAGCGCAAGGACAGGGCGCACAGATACGCAGTATTTT. This gives the protein CASARTGRTDTQYF.

The chain is built from TRBV5-1 and TRBJ1-1; D not certain. The CDR3 totals 12 residues. The V end lost 4 bases, the J end lost 1 base, and 5 bases lay between the germline ends. CDR1 and CDR2 from the germline V gene are SGHRS and YFSETQ. This chain's CDR3 is CASSDQNTEAFF. The CDR3 DNA is TGCGCCAGCAGCGACCAGAACACTGAAGCTTTCTTT.

This clone was detected only a few times. J is TRBJ2-3 and V is TRBV6-1, with 11 bases matching TRBD2. The CDR3 is 15 residues long. Germline CDR1 MNHNS, CDR2 SASEGT. V was pared by 4 bases and J by 0 bases, with 0 bases of the junction left unmatched. CDR3 bases: TGTGCCAGCAGTGGACTAGCGGGAAGCACAGATACGCAGTATTTT. Residues: CASSGLAGSTDTQYF.

The chain joins TRBV27 to TRBJ1-5; D gene unclear. The germline V gene has CDR1 MNHEY and CDR2 SMNVEV (reference sequence). This CDR3 is built from 13 residues. Trimming stripped 6 bases from V and 5 bases from J, with 11 bases between. The CDR3 region has the DNA TGTGCCAGCAGCCCCTTCAGTTATCAGCCCCAGCATTTT. Translation gives CASSPFSYQPQHF.

This chain joins TRBV7-9 and TRBJ2-1, with TRBD2 identical over 7 bases. With V trimmed by 1 base and J by 9 bases, 3 bases remained unmatched. CDR3 size: 13 residues. Germline V gene sequence: CDR1 SEHNR, CDR2 FQNEAQ (reference sequence). Written as DNA, the CDR3 is TGTGCCAGCAGCTTAGAGGGCGGGAGTGAGCAGTTCTTC. Protein: CASSLEGGSEQFF.

The CDR3 coding sequence is TGTGCCAGCAGCCAGAGGGCTAGCGGGAGCTATATGAGGCAAGAGACCCAGTACTTC. Residues: CASSQRASGSYMRQETQYF. The V gene is TRBV7-6, the J gene TRBJ2-5; 10 positions agree with TRBD2. The CDR3 runs 19 residues. The germline V gene encodes CDR1 SGHVS and CDR2 FNYEAQ. J gave up 2 bases and V 5 bases, and 17 bases lay outside the gene matches. The full variable domain, in which reference TRBV7-6 and TRBJ2-5 provide the parts outside the CDR3, is GAGVSQSPRYKVTKRGQDVALRCDPISGHVSLYWYRQALGQGPEFLTYFNYEAQQDKSGLPNDRFSAERPEGSISTLTIQRTEQRDSAMYRCASSQRASGSYMRQETQYFGPGTRLLVL.